The clone carrying this TCR beta chain came up once. Followed longitudinally, the Seattle patients had been enrolled during active infection. This record comes from a study of blood T cell repertoires in COVID-19. Turning to the study itself: The United States, Italy and Spain were the sources of the acute and convalescent COVID-19 samples. The cDNA or gDNA used as material had been derived from T cells, B-cell-depleted T cells, or PBMCs.

In the original workflow: Amplification of reference gene primers provided the estimated nucleated cell counts. Method: immunoSEQ multiplex PCR; TCRdb's copy keeps in-frame clones and lacks some. V and J calls plus clone size are reproduced from that table; the DNA served to infer D and trimming. The sample contains over 60,000 clones, approximately 80% of which appear only once. CDR3 length: 15 amino acids. CDR1 is MNHEY, CDR2 SVGAGI, per germline. Between the trimmed V and J ends, which lost 7 bases and 3 bases, there was a span of 16 bases. This TCR derives from a man aged 60 to 75 with COVID-19, enrolled during active disease. J is TRBJ2-1 and V is TRBV6-5, with D tentatively TRBD2 (5 bases). Source material: peripheral blood. CDR3 protein: CASNSASGYYNEQFF. The CDR3 DNA reads as TGTGCCAGCAATTCGGCGAGCGGATACTACAATGAGCAGTTCTTC.